Included here is one T cell receptor (beta chain) sequence, with context. The antigen is undetermined. These data come from a study of CD4+ T cells in melanoma. Study-wide findings and caveats: Neoantigen-specific CD4+ T cells in melanoma reportedly had diverse differentiation states. A reported correlation linked neoantigen-specific CD4+ T cells to CD8+, macrophage and B cell function.

Clones were read by immunoSEQ multiplex PCR, and TCRdb kept only the in-frame ones, dropping some. This sample yields 9,000 to 13,000 clones, of which less than 80% are seen a single time; approximately 25% belongs to the top ten. Sequencing was done on a sample of cells from a culture (not recorded whether cultured in vitro). The sequence was collected from a human donor with melanoma.

In DNA, the CDR3 is TGTGCCAGCAGCTTACAGGGGAACTATGGCTACACCTTC. Amino acids: CASSLQGNYGYTF. This rearrangement joins TRBV5-6 to TRBJ1-2, with 7 positions matching TRBD1. V was clipped by 2 bases and J by 2 bases; unmatched bases: 0. The germline V gene has CDR1 SGHDT and CDR2 YYEEEE. CDR3 length: 13 amino acids.